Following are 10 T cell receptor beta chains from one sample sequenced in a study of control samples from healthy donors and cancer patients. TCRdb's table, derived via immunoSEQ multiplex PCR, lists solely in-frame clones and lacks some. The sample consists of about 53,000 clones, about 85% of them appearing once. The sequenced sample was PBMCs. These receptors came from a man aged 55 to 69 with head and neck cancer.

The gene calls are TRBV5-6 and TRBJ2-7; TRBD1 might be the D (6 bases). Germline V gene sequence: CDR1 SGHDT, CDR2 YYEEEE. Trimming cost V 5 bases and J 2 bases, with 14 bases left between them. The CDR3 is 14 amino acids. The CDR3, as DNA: TGTGCCAGCAGAAGAACAGGGCTCACCTACGAGCAGTACTTC. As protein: CASRRTGLTYEQYF.

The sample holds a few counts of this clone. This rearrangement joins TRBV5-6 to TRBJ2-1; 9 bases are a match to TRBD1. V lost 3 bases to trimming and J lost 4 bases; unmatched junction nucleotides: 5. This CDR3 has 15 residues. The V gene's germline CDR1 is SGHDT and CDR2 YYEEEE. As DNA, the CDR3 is TGTGCCAGCAGCTGGACAGGGGCCCTATACAATGAGCAGTTCTTC. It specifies CASSWTGALYNEQFF.

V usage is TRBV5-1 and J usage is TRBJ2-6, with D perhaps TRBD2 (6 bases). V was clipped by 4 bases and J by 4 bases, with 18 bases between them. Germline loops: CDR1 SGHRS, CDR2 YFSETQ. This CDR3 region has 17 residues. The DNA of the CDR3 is TGCGCCAGCAGCGCCGGGAGTGATGCCTGGGGGGCCAACGTCCTGACTTTC. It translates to CASSAGSDAWGANVLTF.

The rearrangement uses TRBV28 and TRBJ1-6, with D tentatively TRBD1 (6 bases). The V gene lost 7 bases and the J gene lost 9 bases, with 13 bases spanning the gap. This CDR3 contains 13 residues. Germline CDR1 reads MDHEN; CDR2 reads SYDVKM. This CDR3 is CASIRPGVSPLHF. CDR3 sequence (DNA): TGTGCCAGCATCCGGCCAGGGGTTTCACCCCTCCACTTT. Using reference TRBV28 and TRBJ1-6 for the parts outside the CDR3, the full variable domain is DVKVTQSSRYLVKRTGEKVFLECVQDMDHENMFWYRQDPGLGLRLIYFSYDVKMKEKGDIPEGYSVSREKKERFSLILESASTNQTSMYLCASIRPGVSPLHFGNGTRLTVT.

CDR3 amino acids: CASIGGRTQYF. The CDR3 nucleotides are TGTGCCAGCATTGGGGGGAGGACCCAGTACTTC. This chain uses TRBV27 with TRBJ2-5; D may be TRBD2 (6 bases). The V end lost 7 bases, the J end lost 7 bases, and 10 bases lay between the germline ends. The CDR3 is 11 amino acids. Per the germline V gene, CDR1 is MNHEY and CDR2 is SMNVEV (reference sequence).

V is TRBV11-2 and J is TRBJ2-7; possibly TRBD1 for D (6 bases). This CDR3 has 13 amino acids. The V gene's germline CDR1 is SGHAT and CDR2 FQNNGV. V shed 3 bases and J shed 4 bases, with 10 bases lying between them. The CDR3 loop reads CASSFRGEYEQYF. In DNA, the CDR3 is TGTGCCAGCAGCTTCAGGGGAGAATACGAGCAGTACTTC.

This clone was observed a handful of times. CDR3 sequence (DNA): TGTGCCAGCCTAATCGCCGGGGCGGGTCGAGAGACCCAGTACTTC. This encodes CASLIAGAGRETQYF. The chain recombines TRBV28 with TRBJ2-5, with D perhaps TRBD1 or TRBD2 (5 bases each). Trimming removed 8 bases from V and 4 bases from J, with 20 bases in between. The length of the CDR3 is 15 residues. Germline V gene sequence: CDR1 MDHEN, CDR2 SYDVKM.

The CDR3 bases are TGCGCCAGCAGCCAATCCGGGGACACTGAAGCTTTCTTT. This gives the protein CASSQSGDTEAFF. The chain is built from TRBV4-1 and TRBJ1-1; D ambiguous. CDR3 length equals 13 residues. Trimming removed 2 bases at V and 3 bases at J, with 7 bases between. The germline gives CDR1 MGHRA, CDR2 YSYEKL.

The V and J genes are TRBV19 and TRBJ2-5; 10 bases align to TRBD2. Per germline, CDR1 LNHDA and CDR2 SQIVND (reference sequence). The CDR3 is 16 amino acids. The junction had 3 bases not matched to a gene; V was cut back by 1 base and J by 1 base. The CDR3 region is CASSIVASGSQETQYF. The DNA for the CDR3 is TGTGCCAGTAGTATAGTGGCTAGCGGGAGCCAAGAGACCCAGTACTTC.

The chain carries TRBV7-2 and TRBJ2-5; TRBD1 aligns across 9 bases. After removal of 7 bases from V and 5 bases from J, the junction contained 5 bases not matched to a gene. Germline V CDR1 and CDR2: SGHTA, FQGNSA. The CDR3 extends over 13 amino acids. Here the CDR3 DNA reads TGTGCCAGCAAGACAGGGGGTGAGGAGACCCAGTACTTC. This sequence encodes CASKTGGEETQYF.